The 19 T cell receptor beta chains below all came from one sample that was sequenced in a study of cytomegalovirus exposure and HLA in healthy donors (dated by TCRdb to about 2017). The protocol used for the library was the immunoSEQ multiplex PCR assay. For the multiplex PCR, a mixture combining 60 forward primers for TCR Vbeta segments and 13 reverse primers for TCR Jbeta segments was used. TCRdb took this table from immuneACCESS and kept in-frame rearrangements with V and J called. Such tables lack part of the clones; where checked against another copy, unresolved V genes explain under half of the gap, and the rest is unexplained. The table for this sample records around 210,000 clones. The ten largest clones represent about 1% of the sample. Sequenced input: PBMCs. The receptors derive from a woman aged 30 to 39 in good health and CMV-seropositive.

The chain joins TRBV6-5 to TRBJ1-4; D is uncertain. CDR3 length: 15 residues. Trimming shortened V by 0 bases and J by 8 bases, and 13 bases separated the two germline ends. Germline-derived CDR1 and CDR2 are MNHEY and SVGAGI. This CDR3 reads CASSYSGESGEKLFF. The DNA for the CDR3 is TGTGCCAGCAGTTACTCCGGCGAGTCGGGAGAAAAACTGTTTTTT.

The CDR3 is CASSLVLQNTGELFF. In nucleotides, the CDR3 is TGTGCCAGCAGCTTAGTTTTACAAAACACCGGGGAGCTGTTTTTT. The rearrangement joins TRBV11-2 to TRBJ2-2; no reliable D call. V lost 1 base and J lost 2, with 8 bases in between. Germline-derived CDR1 and CDR2 are SGHAT and FQNNGV. There are 15 residues in the CDR3.

The chain joins TRBV18 to TRBJ1-2, with TRBD1 identical over 7 bases. V lost 2 bases and J lost 1; bases outside the gene matches: 4. CDR1 is KGHSH and CDR2 is LQKENI in the germline V gene. The CDR3 totals 15 residues. CDR3 loop: CASSPWTGDNYGYTF. The CDR3 DNA reads TGTGCCAGCTCACCATGGACAGGCGATAACTATGGCTACACCTTC.

The chain is built from TRBV6-5 and TRBJ1-3, with D uncertain. Per germline, CDR1 MNHEY and CDR2 SVGAGI. The CDR3 contains 15 residues. Deletions cut 2 bases from V and 0 bases from J, with 8 bases between. This CDR3 reads CASSYRDPSGNTIYF. The CDR3 nucleotides are TGTGCCAGCAGTTACCGCGATCCCTCTGGAAACACCATATATTTT.

The chain combines TRBV18 with TRBJ2-3, with 11 bases aligning to TRBD2. This CDR3 has 17 amino acids. The V and J ends lost 2 bases and 6 bases, in that order; junction bases with no gene match: 10. The V gene's germline CDR1 is KGHSH and CDR2 LQKENI. CDR3 amino acids: CASSPVTSGRRADTQYF. In DNA, the CDR3 is TGTGCCAGCTCACCAGTTACTAGCGGGAGACGGGCGGATACGCAGTATTTT. The full variable domain, completed using reference TRBV18 and TRBJ2-3, is NAGVMQNPRHLVRRRGQEARLRCSPMKGHSHVYWYRQLPEEGLKFMVYLQKENIIDESGMPKERFSAEFPKEGPSILRIQQVVRGDSAAYFCASSPVTSGRRADTQYFGPGTRLTVL.

J is TRBJ2-1 and V is TRBV19; tentative D call: TRBD2 (6 bases). Trimming shortened V by 7 bases and J by 5 bases, and 15 bases separated the two germline ends. The CDR3 runs to 14 residues. Looked up from germline, CDR1 is LNHDA and CDR2 is SQIVND (reference sequence). CDR3 nucleotide sequence: TGTGCCAGTAACTCGGGACTGAATCACAATGAGCAGTTCTTC. This translates into CASNSGLNHNEQFF.

The J gene is TRBJ2-7, the V gene TRBV27; D perhaps matches TRBD2 (6 bases). With 3 bases removed from V and 2 bases from J, the gap between germline ends came to 11 bases. CDR1 is MNHEY, CDR2 SMNVEV, per germline (reference sequence). This CDR3 has 14 residues. The CDR3 DNA reads TGTGCCAGCAGTTTGGTCGGGAGTGCCTACGAGCAGTACTTC. As protein: CASSLVGSAYEQYF.

This chain uses TRBV4-2 with TRBJ2-5, with 11 positions matching TRBD2. Germline assignment: CDR1 LGHNA and CDR2 YNFKEQ. The CDR3 has 18 amino acids. With 1 base clipped from V and 2 bases from J, the junction kept 9 bases outside the gene matches. CDR3 protein: CASSQGLAGGDRQETQYF. The CDR3 DNA is TGTGCCAGCAGCCAAGGCCTAGCGGGGGGCGACCGACAAGAGACCCAGTACTTC.

V gene TRBV6-5 combines with J gene TRBJ2-4, with TRBD2 matching 12 bases. The CDR3 loop spans 15 amino acids. Germline CDR1 MNHEY, CDR2 SVGAGI. Trimming took 5 bases from V and 8 from J; bases not matched to a gene: 7. The CDR3 sequence is CASSAPTSGRHIQYF. CDR3 nucleotides: TGTGCCAGCAGTGCCCCAACTAGCGGGAGGCACATTCAGTACTTC.

This chain's CDR3 is CASSIGGQGWNQPQHF. CDR3 in DNA: TGTGCCAGTAGTATAGGGGGACAGGGCTGGAATCAGCCCCAGCATTTT. V is TRBV19 and J is TRBJ1-5, with 9 bases fitting TRBD1. Germline V gene sequence: CDR1 LNHDA, CDR2 SQIVND (reference sequence). Trimming removed 1 base from V and 4 bases from J; junction bases left unmatched: 5. This CDR3 region has 16 residues.

For this clone: Because the CDR3 is missing its conserved closing phenylalanine or tryptophan, this is likely a read error. The CDR3 DNA reads as TGTGCCAGCAGTGAATACCCAGCTGACTATGGCTACACCTCC. Translated, it gives CASSEYPADYGYTS. This sequence joins TRBV6-1 and TRBJ1-2, with D uncertain. CDR1 and CDR2 (germline): MNHNS, SASEGT. This CDR3 has 14 residues. V dropped 2 bases and J dropped 3 bases, with 10 bases sitting between them.

V is TRBV19 and J is TRBJ1-1; the D gene is possibly TRBD1 (5 bases). Germline assignment: CDR1 LNHDA and CDR2 SQIVND (reference sequence). The CDR3 length is 15 residues. Trimming shortened V by 6 bases and J by 4 bases, and 18 bases separated the two germline ends. CDR3 loop: CASRIGSFGATEAFF. Written as DNA, the CDR3 is TGTGCCAGTAGGATCGGGTCTTTTGGGGCCACTGAAGCTTTCTTT.

The chain has TRBV29-1 and TRBJ1-3; possible D gene TRBD1, 6 bases. CDR1 and CDR2 (germline): SQVTM, ANQGSEA. Between the trimmed V and J ends, which lost 7 bases and 9 bases, there was a span of 19 bases. This CDR3 has 13 amino acids. CDR3 nucleotide sequence: TGCAGCGCCGAAAGCGGGGGCGGTGGCACCATATATTTT. The encoded protein is CSAESGGGGTIYF.

This rearrangement joins TRBV4-3 to TRBJ2-1, with 13 nucleotides matching TRBD2. Germline V lookup: CDR1 LGHNA, CDR2 YSLEER. The V segment lost 4 bases and the J segment 8 bases; nucleotides outside the gene matches: 14. The CDR3 consists of 18 residues. CDR3 nucleotides: TGCGCCAGCAGCCGCAAGACAGGACTAGCGGGAGTTTCGGATGAGCAGTTCTTC. This gives the protein CASSRKTGLAGVSDEQFF.

V and J are TRBV28 and TRBJ1-5, with D uncertain. The CDR3 has 12 amino acids. The V gene lost 5 bases and the J gene lost 7 bases, with 9 bases spanning the gap. The germline CDR1 and CDR2 sequences are MDHEN and SYDVKM. CDR3 nucleotide sequence: TGTGCCAGCAGTACGAGACAACAGCCCCAGCATTTT. Protein sequence: CASSTRQQPQHF.

This chain connects TRBV4-3 to TRBJ1-2; 9 positions agree with TRBD1. After removal of 1 base from V and 8 bases from J, the junction contained 8 bases not matched to a gene. The CDR3 sequence is 15 residues long. CDR1 and CDR2 from the germline V gene are LGHNA and YSLEER. The CDR3: CASSQVPGQGNGYTF. DNA of the CDR3: TGCGCCAGCAGCCAAGTCCCGGGACAGGGTAACGGCTACACCTTC.

The chain joins TRBV18 to TRBJ2-7; 16 nucleotides align to TRBD2. The ends lost 3 bases at V and 2 bases at J; junction bases unmatched: 1. Germline loops: CDR1 KGHSH, CDR2 LQKENI. This CDR3 is built from 16 residues. The CDR3 nucleotides read TGTGCCAGCTCACCCGGGACTAGCGGGAGGGCCTACGAGCAGTACTTC. Residues: CASSPGTSGRAYEQYF.

This chain connects TRBV29-1 to TRBJ2-2; D is possibly TRBD2 (6 bases). This CDR3 has 12 amino acids. Germline assignment: CDR1 SQVTM and CDR2 ANQGSEA. The V gene lost 5 bases and the J gene lost 7 bases, with 11 bases spanning the gap. CDR3: CSVRGDGGELFF. The CDR3, as DNA: TGCAGCGTTCGCGGGGACGGCGGGGAGCTGTTTTTT.

This chain uses TRBV28 with TRBJ1-1; 11 bases agree with TRBD1. The CDR3 loop spans 16 amino acids. Germline V CDR1 and CDR2: MDHEN, SYDVKM. After removal of 3 bases from V and 4 bases from J, the junction contained 7 bases not matched to a gene. DNA of the CDR3: TGTGCCAGCAGTTTTGGACAGGGGGCTTGGGGCACTGAAGCTTTCTTT. Its protein product is CASSFGQGAWGTEAFF.